This T cell receptor (beta chain) was obtained from a study of cytomegalovirus exposure and HLA in healthy donors. Study summary: There were fewer than 130 million unique TCR beta sequences, drawn from about 179 million T cells, in an earlier analysis. Study outcomes and limitations: In an earlier analysis, most TCR beta V segments were productive about 87% or about 30% of the time. Analyses of presence and absence presupposed an approximately uniform sequencing depth across donors.

Worth noting for this clone: Its antigen is not identified.

The CDR3 contains 12 residues. Germline lookup yields CDR1 SGHVS and CDR2 FQNEAQ. V gave up 3 bases and J gave up 2 bases, with 5 bases separating them. The PCR ran on 60 Vbeta and 13 Jbeta primers. Assay: immunoSEQ multiplex PCR; the TCRdb copy retains only in-frame clones and omits some. Seen here are approximately 120,000 clones, about 76% observed once, and the top ten hold over 7.5%. Sequencing input: PBMCs. This TCR was sampled from a man aged 35 to 55 in good health and CMV-seronegative. J is TRBJ2-7 and V is TRBV7-8; D is unclear. CDR3 loop: CASSFAPYEQYF. CDR3 nucleotide sequence: TGTGCCAGCAGCTTTGCGCCCTACGAGCAGTACTTC.